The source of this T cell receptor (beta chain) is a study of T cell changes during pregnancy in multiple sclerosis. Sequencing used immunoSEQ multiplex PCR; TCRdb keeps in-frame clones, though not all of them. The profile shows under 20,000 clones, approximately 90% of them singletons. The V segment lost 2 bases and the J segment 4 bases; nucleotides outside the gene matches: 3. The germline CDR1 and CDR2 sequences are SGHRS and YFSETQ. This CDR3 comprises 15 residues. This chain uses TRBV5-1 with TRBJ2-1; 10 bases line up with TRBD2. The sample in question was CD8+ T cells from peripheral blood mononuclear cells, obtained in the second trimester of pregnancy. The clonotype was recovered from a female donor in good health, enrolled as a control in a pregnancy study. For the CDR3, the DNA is TGCGCCAGCAGCTTAGCGGGGGGGGTGTACAATGAGCAGTTCTTC. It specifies CASSLAGGVYNEQFF.